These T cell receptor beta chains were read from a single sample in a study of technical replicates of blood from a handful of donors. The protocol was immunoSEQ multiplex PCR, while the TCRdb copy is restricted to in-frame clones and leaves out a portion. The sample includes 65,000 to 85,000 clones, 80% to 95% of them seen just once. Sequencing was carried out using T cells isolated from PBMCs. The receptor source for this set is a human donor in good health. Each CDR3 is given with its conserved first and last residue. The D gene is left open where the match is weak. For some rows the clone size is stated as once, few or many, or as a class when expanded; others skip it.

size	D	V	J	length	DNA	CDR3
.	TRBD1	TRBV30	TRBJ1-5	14	TGTGCCTGGAATTCGGGACAGCTAAATCAGCCCCAGCATTTT	CAWNSGQLNQPQHF
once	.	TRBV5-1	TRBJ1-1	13	TGCGCCAGCAGCTTGGTAAGGGGTTCAGAAGCTTTCTTT	CASSLVRGSEAFF
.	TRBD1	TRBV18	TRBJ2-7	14	TGTGCCAGCTCACCAGGACAGGAAGCCTACGAGCAGTACTTC	CASSPGQEAYEQYF
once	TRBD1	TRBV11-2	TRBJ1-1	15	TGTGCCAGCAGCTTTCACCCCCGGGACAGCACTGAAGCTTTCTTT	CASSFHPRDSTEAFF
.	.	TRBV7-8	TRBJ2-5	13	TGTGCCAGCAGCTCCAATACTCAAGAGACCCAGTACTTC	CASSSNTQETQYF
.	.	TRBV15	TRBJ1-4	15	TGTGCCACCAGCAGAGATAACAGGGCGGGTGAAAAACTGTTTTTT	CATSRDNRAGEKLFF
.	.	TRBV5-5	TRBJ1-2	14	TGTGCCAGCAGCTTGGTTACGGACAGCTATGGCTACACCTTC	CASSLVTDSYGYTF
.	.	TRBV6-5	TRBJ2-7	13	TGTGCCAGCAGTTATGGCGGACTGTACGAGCAGTACTTC	CASSYGGLYEQYF
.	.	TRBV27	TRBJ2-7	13	TGTGCCAGCAGTTGGCAGGGTGCCTACGAGCAGTACTTC	CASSWQGAYEQYF
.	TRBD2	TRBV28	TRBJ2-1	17	TGTGCCAGCAGTCCGCTCTGGACTAGCGGGAGAGGGGCCGAGCAGTTCTTC	CASSPLWTSGRGAEQFF
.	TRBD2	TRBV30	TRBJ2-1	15	TGTGCCTGGAGTGTAGGACTAGCGGGGTACAATGAGCAGTTCTTC	CAWSVGLAGYNEQFF
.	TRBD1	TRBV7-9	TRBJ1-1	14	TGTGCCAGCAGCTCTTGGGACAGGGGGCAGAAAGCTTTCTTT	CASSSWDRGQKAFF
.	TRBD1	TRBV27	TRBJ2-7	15	TGTGCCAGCATGAACCGGGACAGGGGGCGGGACGAGCAGTACTTC	CASMNRDRGRDEQYF
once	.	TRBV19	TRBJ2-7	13	TGTGCCAGCGGGCACAGGGATCACTACGAGCAGTACTTC	CASGHRDHYEQYF
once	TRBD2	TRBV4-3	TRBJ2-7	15	TGCGCCAGCAGCCAGGGTACTAGCGGGATTTCCGAGCAGTACTTC	CASSQGTSGISEQYF
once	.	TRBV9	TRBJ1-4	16	TGTGCCAGCAGCCGAGACGGTGGGGGGGCTGGGGAAAAACTGTTTTTT	CASSRDGGGAGEKLFF
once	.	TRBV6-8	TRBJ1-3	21	TGTGCCAGCAGTTACTCCTTTAGGGGGACCTTAGTTACATACTCTGGAAACACCATATATTTT	CASSYSFRGTLVTYSGNTIYF
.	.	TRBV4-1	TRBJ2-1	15	TGCGCCAGCAGCCAAGAAAGTCTAGCTTACAATGAGCAGTTCTTC	CASSQESLAYNEQFF
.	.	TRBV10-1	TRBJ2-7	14	TGCGCCAGCAGTGAGTCGGAAAGGGGCTACGAGCAGTACTTC	CASSESERGYEQYF
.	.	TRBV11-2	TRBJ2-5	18	TGTGCCAGCAGCTTAGTAGGGAAGGCGGGGATTAATCAAGAGACCCAGTACTTC	CASSLVGKAGINQETQYF